A selection of T cell receptor beta chains follows, all from one sample in a study of chemoradiotherapy in HPV16-positive cancers. Here immunoSEQ multiplex PCR was the method, and the copy in TCRdb shows in-frame clones only, minus some. The sample has 22,000 or so clones; around 90% are singletons. The sample here was blood, taken from a patient who underwent chemoradiotherapy. Receptor source: a human donor with HPV-associated anogenital cancer. Each CDR3 is given with its conserved first and last residue. Some rows have no size entry. The others give once, few or many, or a class for an expanded clone.

abundance: once; j_gene: TRBJ2-2; len: 13; v_gene: TRBV5-1; CDR3aa: CASSLDRAGELFF
abundance: .; j_gene: TRBJ1-1; len: 13; v_gene: TRBV9; CDR3aa: CASSVDPRTEAFF
abundance: .; j_gene: TRBJ2-5; len: 16; v_gene: TRBV28; CDR3aa: CASSRAAGGLQETQYF
abundance: .; j_gene: TRBJ1-3; len: 18; v_gene: TRBV7-8; CDR3aa: CASSLAPDGSGSGNTIYF
abundance: once; j_gene: TRBJ2-1; len: 13; v_gene: TRBV9; CDR3aa: CASSVEVAPPQFF
abundance: .; j_gene: TRBJ2-7; len: 12; v_gene: TRBV6-1; CDR3aa: CASSGDSYEQYF
abundance: .; j_gene: TRBJ1-2; len: 14; v_gene: TRBV15; CDR3aa: CATSSKGAGYGYTF
abundance: .; j_gene: TRBJ1-2; len: 14; v_gene: TRBV14; CDR3aa: CASSQELRAGGYTF
abundance: .; j_gene: TRBJ1-4; len: 14; v_gene: TRBV5-1; CDR3aa: CASRPGLTNEKLFF
abundance: few; j_gene: TRBJ2-7; len: 14; v_gene: TRBV19; CDR3aa: CASSIGPGSYEQYF
abundance: .; j_gene: TRBJ2-1; len: 11; v_gene: TRBV20-1; CDR3aa: CSARVLSEQFF
abundance: .; j_gene: TRBJ2-3; len: 15; v_gene: TRBV5-1; CDR3aa: CASSGTSAVTDTQYF
abundance: .; j_gene: TRBJ2-3; len: 15; v_gene: TRBV2; CDR3aa: CASWGPFASTDTQYF
abundance: .; j_gene: TRBJ1-1; len: 13; v_gene: TRBV19; CDR3aa: CASSPWSSTEAFF
abundance: .; j_gene: TRBJ2-3; len: 17; v_gene: TRBV11-2; CDR3aa: CASSQGGGMVSTDTQYF
abundance: .; j_gene: TRBJ1-2; len: 13; v_gene: TRBV5-6; CDR3aa: CASSLDGTHGYTF
abundance: .; j_gene: TRBJ1-2; len: 14; v_gene: TRBV5-1; CDR3aa: CASSPGTVDYGYTF
abundance: .; j_gene: TRBJ1-2; len: 14; v_gene: TRBV5-1; CDR3aa: CASSQETGHYGYTF
abundance: .; j_gene: TRBJ2-2; len: 14; v_gene: TRBV9; CDR3aa: CASSVEGATGELFF
abundance: .; j_gene: TRBJ2-1; len: 15; v_gene: TRBV7-2; CDR3aa: CASSPERGRINEQFF
abundance: .; j_gene: TRBJ1-2; len: 14; v_gene: TRBV25-1; CDR3aa: CASSESPEINGYTF
abundance: .; j_gene: TRBJ2-5; len: 15; v_gene: TRBV28; CDR3aa: CASSLTRTGEETQYF
abundance: .; j_gene: TRBJ1-2; len: 14; v_gene: TRBV19; CDR3aa: CASTGQGLTNGYTF
abundance: .; j_gene: TRBJ1-3; len: 14; v_gene: TRBV2; CDR3aa: CASRGTVTGNTIYF
abundance: .; j_gene: TRBJ2-4; len: 13; v_gene: TRBV6-6; CDR3aa: CASRFQGGNIQYF
abundance: .; j_gene: TRBJ1-6; len: 17; v_gene: TRBV5-6; CDR3aa: CASSLDPVSSYNSPLHF
abundance: .; j_gene: TRBJ2-1; len: 14; v_gene: TRBV6-5; CDR3aa: CASSKPSGGARQFF
abundance: .; j_gene: TRBJ1-1; len: 15; v_gene: TRBV6-1; CDR3aa: CASMSGSAGLLPAFF
abundance: .; j_gene: TRBJ1-2; len: 14; v_gene: TRBV9; CDR3aa: CASSVAAEAYGYTF
abundance: .; j_gene: TRBJ2-3; len: 13; v_gene: TRBV13; CDR3aa: CASSLNQPDTQYF
abundance: .; j_gene: TRBJ1-1; len: 16; v_gene: TRBV5-1; CDR3aa: CASSTGQPGRNTEAFF
abundance: .; j_gene: TRBJ1-4; len: 13; v_gene: TRBV2; CDR3aa: CASRIGQNEKLFF
abundance: .; j_gene: TRBJ1-1; len: 11; v_gene: TRBV30; CDR3aa: CASQGDTEAFF
abundance: .; j_gene: TRBJ1-1; len: 16; v_gene: TRBV25-1; CDR3aa: CASSDHRPRGGAEAFF
abundance: .; j_gene: TRBJ1-4; len: 14; v_gene: TRBV5-4; CDR3aa: CASSSGTLNEKLFF
abundance: .; j_gene: TRBJ1-3; len: 15; v_gene: TRBV7-9; CDR3aa: CASSQNRNSGNTIYF
abundance: .; j_gene: TRBJ1-1; len: 14; v_gene: TRBV7-2; CDR3aa: CASSPRQGAGEAFF
abundance: .; j_gene: TRBJ1-2; len: 14; v_gene: TRBV6-5; CDR3aa: CASSQQTGIYGYTF
abundance: .; j_gene: TRBJ2-2; len: 13; v_gene: TRBV6-5; CDR3aa: CASSDTNTGELFF
abundance: .; j_gene: TRBJ1-3; len: 14; v_gene: TRBV9; CDR3aa: CASSSTGTDNTIYF
abundance: .; j_gene: TRBJ2-3; len: 12; v_gene: TRBV29-1; CDR3aa: CSVGGPTDTQYF
abundance: .; j_gene: TRBJ1-6; len: 13; v_gene: TRBV11-2; CDR3aa: CASSSNYNSPLHF
abundance: .; j_gene: TRBJ1-1; len: 15; v_gene: TRBV18; CDR3aa: CASSPSGRGNTEAFF
abundance: .; j_gene: TRBJ2-2; len: 17; v_gene: TRBV11-2; CDR3aa: CASILGGALTNTGELFF
abundance: .; j_gene: TRBJ2-5; len: 15; v_gene: TRBV7-2; CDR3aa: CASSLARTVQETQYF
abundance: .; j_gene: TRBJ1-2; len: 15; v_gene: TRBV28; CDR3aa: CASSSRTTTNYGYTF